This T cell receptor beta chain stems from a study of T cells after posttransplantation cyclophosphamide. This clone was recorded at least ten times. The antigen remains unidentified. The protocol was immunoSEQ multiplex PCR, while the TCRdb copy is restricted to in-frame clones and leaves out a portion. The profile covers over 25,000 clones, none occurring a single time. Germline CDR1 and CDR2: MNHEY and SMNVEV (reference sequence). Between the trimmed V and J ends, which lost 6 bases and 5 bases, there was a span of 8 bases. CDR3 length: 13 residues. Whole-study results and caveats: TRB overlap between skin or GI tissue T cells and blood was limited. Donor-recipient repertoire similarity was low at 1-2 months, rising over year one.

Sequencing input: PBMCs. The genes are TRBV27 and TRBJ1-6, with D unresolved. The TCR was taken from a man aged 50 to 60 in good health, CMV-negative, and a related stem cell transplant donor. CDR3 in amino acids: CASSLLDNSPLHF. The CDR3 DNA follows: TGTGCCAGCAGCTTACTTGATAATTCACCCCTCCACTTT.